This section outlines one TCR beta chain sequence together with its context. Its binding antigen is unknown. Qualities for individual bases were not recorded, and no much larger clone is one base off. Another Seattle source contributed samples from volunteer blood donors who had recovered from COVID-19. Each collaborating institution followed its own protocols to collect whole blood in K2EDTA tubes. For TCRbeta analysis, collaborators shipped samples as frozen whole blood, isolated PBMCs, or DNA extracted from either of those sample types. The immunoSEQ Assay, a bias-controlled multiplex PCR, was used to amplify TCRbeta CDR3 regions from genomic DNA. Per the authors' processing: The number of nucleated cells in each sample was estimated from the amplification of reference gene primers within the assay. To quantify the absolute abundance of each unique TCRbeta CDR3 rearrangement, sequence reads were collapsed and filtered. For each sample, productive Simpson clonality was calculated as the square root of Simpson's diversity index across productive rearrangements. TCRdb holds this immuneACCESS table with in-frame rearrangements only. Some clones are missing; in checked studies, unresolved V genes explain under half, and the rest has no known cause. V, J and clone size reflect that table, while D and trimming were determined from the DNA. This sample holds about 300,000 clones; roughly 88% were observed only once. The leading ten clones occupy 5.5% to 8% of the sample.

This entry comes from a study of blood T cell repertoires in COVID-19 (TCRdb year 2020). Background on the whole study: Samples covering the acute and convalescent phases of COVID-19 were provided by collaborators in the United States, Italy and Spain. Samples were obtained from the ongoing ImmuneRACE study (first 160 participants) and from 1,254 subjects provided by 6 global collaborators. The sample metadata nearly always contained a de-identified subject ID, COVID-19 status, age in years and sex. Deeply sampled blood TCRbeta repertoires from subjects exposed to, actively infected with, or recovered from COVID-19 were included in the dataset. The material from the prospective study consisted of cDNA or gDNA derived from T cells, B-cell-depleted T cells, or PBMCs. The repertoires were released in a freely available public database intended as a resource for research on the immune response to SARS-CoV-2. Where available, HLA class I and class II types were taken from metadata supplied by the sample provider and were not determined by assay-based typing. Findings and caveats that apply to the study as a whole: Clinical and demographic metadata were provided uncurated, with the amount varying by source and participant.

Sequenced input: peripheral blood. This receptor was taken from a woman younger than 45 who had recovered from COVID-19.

CDR3 loop: CASSRGTGLEQFF. The nucleotide sequence reads as follows: TGTGCCAGCTCCCGCGGTACAGGGCTTGAGCAGTTCTTC. The chain is made from TRBV18 and TRBJ2-1; a tentative D call is TRBD1 (6 bases match). The junction carries 15 bases between V and J, which are trimmed by 6 bases and 9 bases respectively. Per the germline V gene, KGHSH is the CDR1 and LQKENI is the CDR2. The CDR3 runs 13 amino acids, cysteine and phenylalanine included. Only the CDR3 portion is preserved as DNA: 39 bases, with reading frame beginning at the first base.